This T cell receptor beta chain was retrieved from a study of tumor-infiltrating lymphocytes in primary liver carcinoma (dated by TCRdb to about 2017). About the study as a whole: The five patients, three men and two women aged 30 to 69 years, had hepatocellular carcinoma (four) or combined HCC and intrahepatic cholangiocarcinoma (one). To link TCRbeta repertoire diversity with the local molecular phenotype, the approximately 23 tumor region samples were profiled using Agilent mRNA microarrays. The five patients had tumors of stage T1-T3 N0M0, with maximum diameters ranging from about 4.2 to 10 cm. Each sample produced roughly 3.5 to 7.13 million productive TCRbeta reads, and read depth showed no significant difference between tissue types. A total of around 35 specimens from 5 patients, comprising 25 or so tumor regions, 5 adjacent noncancerous liver tissues and 5 peripheral blood samples, were covered by TCRbeta repertoire sequencing. Repertoires from technical replicates were highly reproducible, with mean shared-clone rates near 0.89 and correlation coefficients above 0.95. Across five regions of each liver tumor, along with adjacent normal tissue and blood, the study brought together TCRbeta repertoire sequencing, expression microarrays and whole-exome sequencing.

Findings and caveats that apply to the study as a whole: Only the TCR beta chain was sequenced, which likely underestimates true repertoire diversity because unpaired alpha chains were not captured. Only roughly 7-24% of top clones appeared in all five regions of a tumor, which suggests that tumor-infiltrating T cells are spatially heterogeneous. Repertoire overlap was higher between tumor regions (mean about 36%) than tumor-adjacent (approximately 17%) or tumor-blood (about 14%) pairs, consistent with antigen-driven expansion. Comparison of CD4+ and CD8+ T cell repertoires was precluded by the use of bulk unsorted samples. Only a few patients were included in the study, and the authors note that the findings should be validated in a larger study. The top 250 clones made up a significantly larger repertoire fraction in tumors than in blood (p = 0.039).

To note about this clonotype: This clone's antigen is unknown. Per-base qualities were not stored, and no clone one base away is much larger.

Total RNA and DNA were co-extracted from approximately 20-30 mg of bulk tissue with the AllPrep DNA/RNA mini kit, without cell sorting. Between November 2015 and March 2016, roughly 5 patients in China with histopathologically diagnosed primary liver carcinoma had their tumors surgically resected. Chronic HBV infection was present in the patients, and the patients were treatment-naive at sampling. Each tumor was sampled at five spatially separated regions: the superior, inferior, left-lateral and right-lateral poles and the tumor centre. Histology showed that every tumor sample contained more than 80% viable tumor cells. Fresh tumor and adjacent tissue pieces were bisected; one half was stored in RNAlater at -80°C, the other sent for histology. Based on the germline V gene, the CDR1 and CDR2 sequences are MDHEN and SYDVKM. V is trimmed back by 7 bases and J by 5 bases, and the junction contains 11 bases that no gene match accounts for. From the cysteine up to the phenylalanine, the CDR3 has a length of 15 residues. Kept here is only the CDR3 DNA, which spans 45 bases and is read in frame from base 1.

Using a constant-region primer and ProtoScript II reverse transcriptase, TCRbeta-specific cDNA was reverse-transcribed from around 500 ng total RNA. Construction of the TCRbeta libraries relied on three nested rounds of multiplex PCR, following a slightly modified ARM-PCR procedure. Each of the first two PCR rounds ran for nine to eleven cycles and used multiplex TRBV1-TRBV30 forward primers together with a Cbeta reverse primer. Sample barcodes and Illumina adapters were added in a final 25-cycle PCR using Deep VentR polymerase. Before sequencing, amplicons of 200-500 bp were purified from gel using a QIAquick gel extraction kit. TCRbeta amplicons were sequenced on an Illumina HiSeq 2500 with 250-bp paired-end reads. Regarding the original processing steps: To recover full CDR3 sequences, reads were quality-trimmed using Trimmomatic v0.33 and paired reads were then merged using FLASH v1.2.11. V, D and J germline segments were assigned to the rearranged TCRbeta sequences by MiGEC v1.2.1b. VDJtools v1.0.0 computed clonotype statistics and Shannon-Wiener diversity indices. To cut down on sampling bias, every analysis after diversity analysis relied on just the 250 most abundant clonotypes from each sample. TCRdb took the public reads, trimmed them with fastp at Q25, ran MiXCR for clone calling and kept in-frame beta chains. Under each unique CDR3 protein, matching rows form one entry showing the most common genes and DNA. The V and J calls, along with clone size, are taken from TCRdb and not from the paper's own processing. The sample has approximately 120,000 distinct CDR3 sequences on record, 64% of them singletons. The ten largest clonotypes hold roughly 7.9% of the sample.

Sequenced material: liver tumor tissue from sampling region 3. The cell subset or site label, as the study defines it: tumor region T3, left-lateral pole. The sequence links TRBV28 to TRBJ2-5; a stretch of 9 junction bases matches TRBD1. The TCR was taken from a woman aged 55-70 years with primary liver carcinoma and hepatitis B virus infection. In nucleotide form, the sequence is TGTGCCAGCATAAAGACGGGACAGGGCCCTGAGACCCAGTACTTC. Its protein product is CASIKTGQGPETQYF.